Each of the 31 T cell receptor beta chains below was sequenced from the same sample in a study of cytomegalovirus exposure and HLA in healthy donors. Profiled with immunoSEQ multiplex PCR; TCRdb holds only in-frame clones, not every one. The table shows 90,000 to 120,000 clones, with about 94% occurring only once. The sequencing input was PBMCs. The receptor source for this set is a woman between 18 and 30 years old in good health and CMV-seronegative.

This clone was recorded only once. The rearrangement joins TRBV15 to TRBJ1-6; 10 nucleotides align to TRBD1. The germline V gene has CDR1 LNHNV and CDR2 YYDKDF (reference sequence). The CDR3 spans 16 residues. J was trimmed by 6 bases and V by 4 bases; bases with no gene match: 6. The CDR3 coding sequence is TGTGCCACCAGCAACAATAGGGACAGGGGTAATTCACCCCTCCACTTT. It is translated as CATSNNRDRGNSPLHF.

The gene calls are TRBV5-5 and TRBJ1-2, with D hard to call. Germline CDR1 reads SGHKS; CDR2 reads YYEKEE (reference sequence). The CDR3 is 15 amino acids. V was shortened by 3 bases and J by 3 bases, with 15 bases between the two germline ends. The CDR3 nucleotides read TGTGCCAGCAGCTCTTCCCCGGGATCCTACTATGGCTACACCTTC. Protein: CASSSSPGSYYGYTF.

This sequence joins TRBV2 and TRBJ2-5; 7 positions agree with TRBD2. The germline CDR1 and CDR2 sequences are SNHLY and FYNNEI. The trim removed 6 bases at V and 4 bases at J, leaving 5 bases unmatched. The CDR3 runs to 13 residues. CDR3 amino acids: CASSPAGTETQYF. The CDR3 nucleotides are TGTGCCAGCAGCCCAGCGGGAACAGAGACCCAGTACTTC.

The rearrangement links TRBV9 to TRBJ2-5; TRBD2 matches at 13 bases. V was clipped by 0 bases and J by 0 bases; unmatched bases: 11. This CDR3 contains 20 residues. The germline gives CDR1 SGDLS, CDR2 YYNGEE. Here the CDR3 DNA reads TGTGCCAGCAGCGTAGCGGGACTAGCGGGGACAAGCCCCGACCAAGAGACCCAGTACTTC. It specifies CASSVAGLAGTSPDQETQYF.

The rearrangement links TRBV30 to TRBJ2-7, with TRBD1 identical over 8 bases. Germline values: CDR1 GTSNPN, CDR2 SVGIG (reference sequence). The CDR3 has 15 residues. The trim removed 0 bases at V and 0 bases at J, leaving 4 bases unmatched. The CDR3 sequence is CAWSVRTGISYEQYF. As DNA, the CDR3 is TGTGCCTGGAGTGTCCGGACAGGGATCTCCTACGAGCAGTACTTC.

The CDR3 DNA follows: TGTGCCAGCAGAGGACAGGGCGGCAATCAGCCCCAGCATTTT. This codes for CASRGQGGNQPQHF. The V gene is TRBV6-5, the J gene TRBJ1-5, with 8 bases lining up with TRBD1. Germline values: CDR1 MNHEY, CDR2 SVGAGI. V was clipped by 6 bases and J by 2 bases; unmatched bases: 3. This CDR3 contains 14 residues.

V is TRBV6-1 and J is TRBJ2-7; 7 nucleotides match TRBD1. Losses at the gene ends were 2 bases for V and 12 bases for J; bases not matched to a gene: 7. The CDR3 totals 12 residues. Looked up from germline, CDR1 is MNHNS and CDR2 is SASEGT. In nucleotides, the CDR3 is TGTGCCAGCAGTGAAAGTCAGGACAGGCGGTACTTC. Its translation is CASSESQDRRYF.

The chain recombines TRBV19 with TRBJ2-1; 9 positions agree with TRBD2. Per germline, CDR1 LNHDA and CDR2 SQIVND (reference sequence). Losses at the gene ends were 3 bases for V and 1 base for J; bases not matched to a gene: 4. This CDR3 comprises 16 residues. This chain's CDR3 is CASSILSGGSYNEQFF. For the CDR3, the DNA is TGTGCCAGTAGTATCTTAAGCGGGGGGTCCTACAATGAGCAGTTCTTC.

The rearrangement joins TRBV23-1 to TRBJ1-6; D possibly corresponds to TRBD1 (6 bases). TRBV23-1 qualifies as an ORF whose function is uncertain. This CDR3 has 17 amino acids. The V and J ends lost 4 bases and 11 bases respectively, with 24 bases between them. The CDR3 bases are TGCGCCAGCAGTCCAATCCTTATCCGGGACACAAAAACACCCCTCCACTTT. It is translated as CASSPILIRDTKTPLHF.

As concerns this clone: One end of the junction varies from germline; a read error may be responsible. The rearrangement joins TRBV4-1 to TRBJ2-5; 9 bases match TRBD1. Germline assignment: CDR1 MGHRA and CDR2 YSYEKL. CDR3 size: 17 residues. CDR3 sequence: CASSQGPVDRGQEAQYF. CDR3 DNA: TGCGCCAGCAGCCAAGGTCCGGTGGACAGGGGCCAAGAGGCCCAGTACTTC.

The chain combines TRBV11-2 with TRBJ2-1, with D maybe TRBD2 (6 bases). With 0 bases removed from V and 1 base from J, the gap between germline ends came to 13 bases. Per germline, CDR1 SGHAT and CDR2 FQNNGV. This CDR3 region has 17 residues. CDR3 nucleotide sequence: TGTGCCAGCAGCTTAGATAGGGGACGGGGGTCCTACAATGAGCAGTTCTTC. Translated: CASSLDRGRGSYNEQFF.

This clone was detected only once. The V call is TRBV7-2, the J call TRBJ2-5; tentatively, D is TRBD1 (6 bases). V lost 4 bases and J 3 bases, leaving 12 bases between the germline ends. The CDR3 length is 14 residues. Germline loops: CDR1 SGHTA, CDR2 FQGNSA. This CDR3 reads CASSSQGREETQYF. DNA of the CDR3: TGTGCCAGCAGCTCACAGGGTCGAGAAGAGACCCAGTACTTC.

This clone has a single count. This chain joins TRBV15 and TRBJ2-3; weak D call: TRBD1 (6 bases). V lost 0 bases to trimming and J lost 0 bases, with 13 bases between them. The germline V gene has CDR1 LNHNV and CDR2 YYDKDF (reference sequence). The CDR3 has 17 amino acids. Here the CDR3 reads CATSRDFVQGSTDTQYF. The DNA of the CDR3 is TGTGCCACCAGCAGAGATTTCGTACAGGGTAGCACAGATACGCAGTATTTT. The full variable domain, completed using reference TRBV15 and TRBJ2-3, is DAMVIQNPRYQVTQFGKPVTLSCSQTLNHNVMYWYQQKSSQAPKLLFHYYDKDFNNEADTPDNFQSRRPNTSFCFLDIRSPGLGDTAMYLCATSRDFVQGSTDTQYFGPGTRLTVL.

The DNA for the CDR3 is TGTGCCAGCAGTTTTTGTCGTCTTTGCAGGGTCTATAATTCACCCCTCCACTTT. Translated, it gives CASSFCRLCRVYNSPLHF. The chain recombines TRBV28 with TRBJ1-6, with TRBD1 as a possible D gene (5 bases). The CDR3 extends over 18 amino acids. With 3 bases removed from V and 3 bases from J, the gap between germline ends came to 18 bases. In germline, CDR1 is MDHEN, CDR2 SYDVKM.

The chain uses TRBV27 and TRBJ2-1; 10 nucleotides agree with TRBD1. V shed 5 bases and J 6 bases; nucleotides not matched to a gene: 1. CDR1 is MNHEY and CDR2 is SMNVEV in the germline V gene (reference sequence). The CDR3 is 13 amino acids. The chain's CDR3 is CASSGTGVNEQFF. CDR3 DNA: TGTGCCAGCAGTGGGACAGGGGTCAATGAGCAGTTCTTC.

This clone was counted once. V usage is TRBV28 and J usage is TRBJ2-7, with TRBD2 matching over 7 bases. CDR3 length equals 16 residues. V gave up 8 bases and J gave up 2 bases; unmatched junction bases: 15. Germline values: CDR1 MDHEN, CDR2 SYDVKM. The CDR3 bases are TGTGCCAGCGAAACGGGTGCGGGGGATCATACCTACGAGCAGTACTTC. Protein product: CASETGAGDHTYEQYF.

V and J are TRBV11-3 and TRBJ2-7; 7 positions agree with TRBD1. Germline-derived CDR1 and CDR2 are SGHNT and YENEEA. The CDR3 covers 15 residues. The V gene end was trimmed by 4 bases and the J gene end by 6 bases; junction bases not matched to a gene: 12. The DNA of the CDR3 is TGTGCCAGCAGCTCCGGACAGGCGCTTTGGTGCGAGCAGTACTTC. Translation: CASSSGQALWCEQYF.

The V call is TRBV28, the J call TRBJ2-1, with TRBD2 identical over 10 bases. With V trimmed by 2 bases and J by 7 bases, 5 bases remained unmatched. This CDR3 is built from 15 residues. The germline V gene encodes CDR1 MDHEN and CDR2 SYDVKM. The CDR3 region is CASSLLAGVLNEQFF. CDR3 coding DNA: TGTGCCAGCAGTTTACTAGCGGGGGTCCTAAATGAGCAGTTCTTC.

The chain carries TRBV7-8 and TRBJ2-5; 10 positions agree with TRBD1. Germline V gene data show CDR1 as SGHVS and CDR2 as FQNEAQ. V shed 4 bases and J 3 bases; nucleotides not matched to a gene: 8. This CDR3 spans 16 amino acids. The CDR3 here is CASSSLPDRGEETQYF. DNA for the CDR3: TGTGCCAGCAGCTCCCTCCCGGACAGGGGGGAAGAGACCCAGTACTTC. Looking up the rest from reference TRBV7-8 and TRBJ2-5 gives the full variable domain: GAGVSQSPRYKVAKRGQDVALRCDPISGHVSLFWYQQALGQGPEFLTYFQNEAQLDKSGLPSDRFFAERPEGSVSTLKIQRTQQEDSAVYLCASSSLPDRGEETQYFGPGTRLLVL.

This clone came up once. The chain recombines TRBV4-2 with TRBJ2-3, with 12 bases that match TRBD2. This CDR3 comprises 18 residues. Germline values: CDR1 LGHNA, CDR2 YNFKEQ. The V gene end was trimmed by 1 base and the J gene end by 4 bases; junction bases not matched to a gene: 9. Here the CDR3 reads CASSQGTASGGAADTQYF. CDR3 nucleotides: TGTGCCAGCAGCCAAGGTACGGCTAGCGGGGGGGCCGCAGATACGCAGTATTTT.

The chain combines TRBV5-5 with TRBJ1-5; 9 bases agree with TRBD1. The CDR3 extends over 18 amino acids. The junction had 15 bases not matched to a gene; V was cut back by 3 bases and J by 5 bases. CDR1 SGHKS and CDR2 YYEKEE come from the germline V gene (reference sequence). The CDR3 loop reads CASSWQSSGTGRYQPQHF. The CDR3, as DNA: TGTGCCAGCAGCTGGCAATCCTCCGGGACAGGGAGGTATCAGCCCCAGCATTTT.

CDR3 nucleotide sequence: TGTGCCAGCAGCTTAGCTGCAGCAGGGGGCGCGGGTAACTATGGCTACACCTTC. This sequence encodes CASSLAAAGGAGNYGYTF. The chain carries TRBV7-9 and TRBJ1-2; TRBD1 matches at 8 bases. Looked up from germline, CDR1 is SEHNR and CDR2 is FQNEAQ (reference sequence). J lost 1 base, V lost 0 bases, and 10 bases had no gene match. The CDR3 runs to 18 residues.

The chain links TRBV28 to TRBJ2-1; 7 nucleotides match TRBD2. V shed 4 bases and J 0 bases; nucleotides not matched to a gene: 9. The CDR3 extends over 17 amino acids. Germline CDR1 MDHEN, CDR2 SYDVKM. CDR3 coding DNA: TGTGCCAGCAGTTACGGACTAGTCTTAAGCTCCTACAATGAGCAGTTCTTC. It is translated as CASSYGLVLSSYNEQFF.

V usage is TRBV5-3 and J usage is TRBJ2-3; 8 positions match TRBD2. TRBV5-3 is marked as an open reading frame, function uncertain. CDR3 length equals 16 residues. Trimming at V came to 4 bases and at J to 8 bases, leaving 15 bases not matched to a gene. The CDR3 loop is CARSGAGGGPSRTQYF. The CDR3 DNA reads TGTGCCAGAAGCGGGGCTGGCGGGGGGCCCTCCCGTACGCAGTATTTT.

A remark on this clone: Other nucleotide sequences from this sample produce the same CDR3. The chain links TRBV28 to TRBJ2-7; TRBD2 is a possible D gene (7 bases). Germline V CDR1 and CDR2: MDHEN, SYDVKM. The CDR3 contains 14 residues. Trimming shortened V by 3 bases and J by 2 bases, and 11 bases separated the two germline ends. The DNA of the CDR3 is TGTGCCAGCAGTTTGCGGGGGCCACCCTACGAGCAGTACTTC. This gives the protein CASSLRGPPYEQYF.

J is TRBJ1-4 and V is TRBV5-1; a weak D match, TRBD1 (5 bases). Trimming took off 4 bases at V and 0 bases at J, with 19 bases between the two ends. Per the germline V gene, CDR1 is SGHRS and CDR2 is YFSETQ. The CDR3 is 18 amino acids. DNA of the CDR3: TGCGCCAGCAGCATCGGGACTGGAGCTAAAGCAACTAATGAAAAACTGTTTTTT. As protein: CASSIGTGAKATNEKLFF.

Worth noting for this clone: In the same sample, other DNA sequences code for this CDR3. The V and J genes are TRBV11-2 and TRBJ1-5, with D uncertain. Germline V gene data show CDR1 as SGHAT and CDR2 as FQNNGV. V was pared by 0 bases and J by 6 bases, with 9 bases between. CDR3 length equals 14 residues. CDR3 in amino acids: CASSLDRVGQPQHF. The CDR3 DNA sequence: TGTGCCAGCAGCTTAGACCGGGTTGGTCAGCCCCAGCATTTT.

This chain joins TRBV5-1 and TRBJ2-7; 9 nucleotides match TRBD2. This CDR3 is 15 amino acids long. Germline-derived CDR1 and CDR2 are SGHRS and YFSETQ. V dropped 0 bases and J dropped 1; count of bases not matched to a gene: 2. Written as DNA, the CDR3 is TGCGCCAGCAGCTTGGCTAGCGGGGAATCCTACGAGCAGTACTTC. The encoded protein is CASSLASGESYEQYF.

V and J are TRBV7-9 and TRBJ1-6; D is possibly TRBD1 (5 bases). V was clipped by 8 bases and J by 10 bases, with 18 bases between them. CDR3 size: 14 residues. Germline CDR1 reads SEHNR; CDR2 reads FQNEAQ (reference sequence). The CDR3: CASSQRGDDSPLHF. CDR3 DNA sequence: TGTGCCAGCTCGCAGCGGGGGGATGACTCACCCCTCCACTTT. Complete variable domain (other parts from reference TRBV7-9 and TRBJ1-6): DTGVSQNPRHKITKRGQNVTFRCDPISEHNRLYWYRQTLGQGPEFLTYFQNEAQLEKSRLLSDRFSAERPKGSFSTLEIQRTEQGDSAMYLCASSQRGDDSPLHFGNGTRLTVT.

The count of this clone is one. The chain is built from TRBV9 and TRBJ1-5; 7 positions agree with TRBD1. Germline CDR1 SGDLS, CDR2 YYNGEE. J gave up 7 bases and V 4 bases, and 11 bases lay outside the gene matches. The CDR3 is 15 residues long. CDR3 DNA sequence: TGTGCCAGCAGCAGATCGCAGGGGGAAGGGCAGCCCCAGCATTTT. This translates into CASSRSQGEGQPQHF.

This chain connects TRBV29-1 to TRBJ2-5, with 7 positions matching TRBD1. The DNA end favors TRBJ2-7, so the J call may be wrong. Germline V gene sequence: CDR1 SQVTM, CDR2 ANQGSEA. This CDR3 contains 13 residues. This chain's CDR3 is CSVRAGTAYEQYF. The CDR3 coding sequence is TGCAGCGTTCGGGCCGGGACAGCCTACGAGCAGTACTTC.